This T cell receptor beta chain is from a study of control samples from healthy donors and cancer patients (dated by TCRdb to about 2020). Library creation used the immunoSEQ multiplex PCR assay. TCRdb took over this immuneACCESS table, retaining in-frame rearrangements with V and J assigned. Such tables are incomplete; in checked studies, under half of the missing clones stem from an unresolved V gene, and the remainder is unexplained. Counted in this sample were around 120,000 clones; around 87% of them appeared once. 2.9% of the sample is taken by the ten largest. Taken from the germline V gene, the CDR1 and CDR2 loops are MDHEN and SYDVKM. The CDR3 runs 15 residues from the cysteine to the phenylalanine. Only the CDR3 part of the read is kept: 45 bases, read in frame from the first base. The germline V end is reduced by 5 bases and the J end by 3 bases; junction bases left unmatched: 8. Comments on this clone: The target of this receptor is not known. No base-level quality is on record; no much larger clone is a single base apart.

The TCR was taken from a man in his 60s in good health. Sequencing used blood. The receptor chain draws on TRBV28 and TRBJ2-7, with 9 junctional bases fitting TRBD1. The CDR3 protein is CASSGMGQGFYEQYF. In nucleotide form, the sequence is TGTGCCAGCAGTGGAATGGGACAGGGATTCTACGAGCAGTACTTC.